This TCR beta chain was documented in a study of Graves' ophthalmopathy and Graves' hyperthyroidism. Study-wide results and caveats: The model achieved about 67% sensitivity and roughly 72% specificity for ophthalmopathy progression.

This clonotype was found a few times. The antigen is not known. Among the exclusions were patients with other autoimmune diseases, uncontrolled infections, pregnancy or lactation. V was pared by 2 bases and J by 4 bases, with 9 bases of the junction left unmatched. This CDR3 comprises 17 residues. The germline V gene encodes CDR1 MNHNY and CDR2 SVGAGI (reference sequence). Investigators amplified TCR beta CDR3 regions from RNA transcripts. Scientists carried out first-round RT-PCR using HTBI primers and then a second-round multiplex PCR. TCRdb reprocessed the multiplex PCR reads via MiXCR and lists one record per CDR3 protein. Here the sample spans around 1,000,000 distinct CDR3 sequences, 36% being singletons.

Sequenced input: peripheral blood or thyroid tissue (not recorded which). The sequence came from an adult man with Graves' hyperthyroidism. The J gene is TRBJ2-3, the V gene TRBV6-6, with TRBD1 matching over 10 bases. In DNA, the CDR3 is TGTGCCAGCAGTTACCCGACGGGGACAGGGGTTCCAGATACGCAGTATTTT. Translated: CASSYPTGTGVPDTQYF.